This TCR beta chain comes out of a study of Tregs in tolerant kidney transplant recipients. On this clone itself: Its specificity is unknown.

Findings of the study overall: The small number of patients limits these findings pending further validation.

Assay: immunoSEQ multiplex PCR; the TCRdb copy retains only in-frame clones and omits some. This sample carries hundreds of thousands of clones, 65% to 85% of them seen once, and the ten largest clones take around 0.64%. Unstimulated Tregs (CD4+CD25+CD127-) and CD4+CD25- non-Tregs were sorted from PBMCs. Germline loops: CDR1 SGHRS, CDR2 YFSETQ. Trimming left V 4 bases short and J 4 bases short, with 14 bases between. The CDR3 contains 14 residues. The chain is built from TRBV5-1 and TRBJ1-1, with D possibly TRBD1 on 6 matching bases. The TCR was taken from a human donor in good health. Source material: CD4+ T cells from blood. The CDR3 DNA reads TGCGCCAGCAGCCTCGACAGGCCTACCACTGAAGCTTTCTTT. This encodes CASSLDRPTTEAFF. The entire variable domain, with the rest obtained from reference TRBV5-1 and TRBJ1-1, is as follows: KAGVTQTPRYLIKTRGQQVTLSCSPISGHRSVSWYQQTPGQGLQFLFEYFSETQRNKGNFPGRFSGRQFSNSRSEMNVSTLELGDSALYLCASSLDRPTTEAFFGQGTRLTVV.